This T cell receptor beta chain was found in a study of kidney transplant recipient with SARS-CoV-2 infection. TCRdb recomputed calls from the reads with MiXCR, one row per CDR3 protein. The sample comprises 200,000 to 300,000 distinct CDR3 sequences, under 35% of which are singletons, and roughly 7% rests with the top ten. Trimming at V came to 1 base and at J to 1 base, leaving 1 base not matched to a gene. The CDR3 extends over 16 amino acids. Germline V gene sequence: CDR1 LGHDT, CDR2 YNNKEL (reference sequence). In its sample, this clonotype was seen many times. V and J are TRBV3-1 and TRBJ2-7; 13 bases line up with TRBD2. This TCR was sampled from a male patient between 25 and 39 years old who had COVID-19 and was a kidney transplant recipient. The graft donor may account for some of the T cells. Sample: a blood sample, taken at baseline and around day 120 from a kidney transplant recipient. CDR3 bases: TGTGCCAGCAGCCAAGGGACTAGCGGGAGTTCCTACGAGCAGTACTTC. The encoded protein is CASSQGTSGSSYEQYF.